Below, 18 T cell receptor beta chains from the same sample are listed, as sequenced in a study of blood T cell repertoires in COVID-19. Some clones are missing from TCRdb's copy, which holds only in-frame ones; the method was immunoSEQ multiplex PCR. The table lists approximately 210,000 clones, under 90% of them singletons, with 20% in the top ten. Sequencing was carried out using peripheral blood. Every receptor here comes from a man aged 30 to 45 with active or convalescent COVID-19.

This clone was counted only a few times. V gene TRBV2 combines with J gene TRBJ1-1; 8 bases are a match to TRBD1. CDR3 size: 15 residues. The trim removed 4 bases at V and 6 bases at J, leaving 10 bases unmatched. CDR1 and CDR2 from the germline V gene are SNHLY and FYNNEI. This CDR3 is CASSGTGTGRAEAFF. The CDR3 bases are TGTGCCAGCAGTGGGACCGGGACAGGTAGGGCTGAAGCTTTCTTT.

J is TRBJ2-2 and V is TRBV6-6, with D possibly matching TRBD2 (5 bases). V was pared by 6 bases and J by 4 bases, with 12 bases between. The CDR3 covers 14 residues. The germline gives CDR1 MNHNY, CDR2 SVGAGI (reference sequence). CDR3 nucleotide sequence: TGTGCCAGCAGCCCCCCCCGGGGCACCGGGGAGCTGTTTTTT. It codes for CASSPPRGTGELFF.

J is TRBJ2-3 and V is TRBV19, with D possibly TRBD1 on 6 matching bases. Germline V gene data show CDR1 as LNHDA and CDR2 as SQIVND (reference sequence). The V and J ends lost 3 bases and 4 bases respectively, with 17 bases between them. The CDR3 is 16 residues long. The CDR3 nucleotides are TGTGCCAGTAGTATCAACAGGGTCATTGAGGCAGATACGCAGTATTTT. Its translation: CASSINRVIEADTQYF.

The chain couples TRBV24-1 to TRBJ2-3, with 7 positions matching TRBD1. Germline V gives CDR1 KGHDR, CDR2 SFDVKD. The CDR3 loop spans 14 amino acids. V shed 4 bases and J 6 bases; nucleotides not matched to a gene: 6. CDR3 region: CATSDPDRVDTQYF. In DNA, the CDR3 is TGTGCCACCAGTGACCCCGACAGGGTTGATACGCAGTATTTT.

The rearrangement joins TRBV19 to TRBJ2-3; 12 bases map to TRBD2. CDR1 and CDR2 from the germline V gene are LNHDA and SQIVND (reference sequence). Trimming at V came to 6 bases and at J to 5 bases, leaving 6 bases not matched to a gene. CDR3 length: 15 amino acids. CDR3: CASSPGLAGKDTQYF. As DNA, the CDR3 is TGTGCCAGTAGCCCGGGACTAGCGGGTAAAGATACGCAGTATTTT.

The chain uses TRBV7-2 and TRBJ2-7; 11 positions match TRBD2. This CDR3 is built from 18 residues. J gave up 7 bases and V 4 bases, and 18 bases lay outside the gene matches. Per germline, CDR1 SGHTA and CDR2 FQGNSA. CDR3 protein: CASSSETRSTSGGYEQYF. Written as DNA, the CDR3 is TGTGCCAGCAGCTCCGAAACCCGCAGCACTAGCGGGGGATATGAGCAGTACTTC.

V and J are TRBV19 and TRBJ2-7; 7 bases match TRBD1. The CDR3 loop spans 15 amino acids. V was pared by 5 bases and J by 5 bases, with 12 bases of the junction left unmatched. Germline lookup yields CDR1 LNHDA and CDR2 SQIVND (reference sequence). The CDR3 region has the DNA TGTGCCAGTAGTGCAACCCGGGACAGAATTCACGAGCAGTACTTC. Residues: CASSATRDRIHEQYF.

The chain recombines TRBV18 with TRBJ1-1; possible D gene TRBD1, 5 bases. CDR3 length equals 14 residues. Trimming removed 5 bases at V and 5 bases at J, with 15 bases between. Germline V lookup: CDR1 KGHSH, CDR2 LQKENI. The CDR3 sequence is CASSELQVETEAFF. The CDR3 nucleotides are TGTGCCAGCTCAGAACTACAGGTTGAGACTGAAGCTTTCTTT.

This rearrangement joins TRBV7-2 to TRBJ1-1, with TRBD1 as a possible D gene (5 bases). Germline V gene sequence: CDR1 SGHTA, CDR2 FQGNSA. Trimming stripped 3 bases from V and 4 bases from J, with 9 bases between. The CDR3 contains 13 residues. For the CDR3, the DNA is TGTGCCAGCAGCTTGGCCAGGGTCACTGAAGCTTTCTTT. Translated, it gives CASSLARVTEAFF.

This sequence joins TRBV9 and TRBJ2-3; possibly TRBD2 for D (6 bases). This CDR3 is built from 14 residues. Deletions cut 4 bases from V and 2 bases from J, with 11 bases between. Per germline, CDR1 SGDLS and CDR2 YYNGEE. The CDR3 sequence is CASSLLAVTDTQYF. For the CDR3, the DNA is TGTGCCAGCAGCCTCTTAGCGGTCACAGATACGCAGTATTTT.

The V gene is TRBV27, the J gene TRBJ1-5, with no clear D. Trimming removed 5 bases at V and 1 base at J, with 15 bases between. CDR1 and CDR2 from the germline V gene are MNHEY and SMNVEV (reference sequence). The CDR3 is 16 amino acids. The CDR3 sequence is CASSPSLRNSNQPQHF. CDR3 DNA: TGTGCCAGCAGTCCATCCCTGAGAAACAGCAATCAGCCCCAGCATTTT.

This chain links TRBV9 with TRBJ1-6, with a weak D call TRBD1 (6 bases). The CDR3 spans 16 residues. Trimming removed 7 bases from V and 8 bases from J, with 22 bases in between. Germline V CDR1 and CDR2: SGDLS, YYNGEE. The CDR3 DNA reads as TGTGCCAGCGGCACATCACAGGGATCCGATTATTCACCCCTCCACTTT. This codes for CASGTSQGSDYSPLHF. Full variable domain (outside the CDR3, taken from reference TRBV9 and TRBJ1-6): DSGVTQTPKHLITATGQRVTLRCSPRSGDLSVYWYQQSLDQGLQFLIQYYNGEERAKGNILERFSAQQFPDLHSELNLSSLELGDSALYFCASGTSQGSDYSPLHFGNGTRLTVT.

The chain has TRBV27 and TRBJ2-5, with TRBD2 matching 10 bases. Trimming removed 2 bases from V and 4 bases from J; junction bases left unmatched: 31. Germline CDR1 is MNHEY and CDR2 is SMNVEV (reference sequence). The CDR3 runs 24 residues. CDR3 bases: TGTGCCAGCAGTTTAAGAAAGTCGGACAGGACCCTCTCTAGCGGGAGTTTAGGAATAGAGACCCAGTACTTC. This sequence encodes CASSLRKSDRTLSSGSLGIETQYF.

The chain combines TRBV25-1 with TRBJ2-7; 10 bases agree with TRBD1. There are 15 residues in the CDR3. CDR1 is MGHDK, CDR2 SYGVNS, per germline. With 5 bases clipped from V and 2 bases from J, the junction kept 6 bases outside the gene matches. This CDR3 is CASSNRQGAPYEQYF. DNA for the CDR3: TGTGCCAGCAGTAACAGACAGGGGGCTCCCTACGAGCAGTACTTC.

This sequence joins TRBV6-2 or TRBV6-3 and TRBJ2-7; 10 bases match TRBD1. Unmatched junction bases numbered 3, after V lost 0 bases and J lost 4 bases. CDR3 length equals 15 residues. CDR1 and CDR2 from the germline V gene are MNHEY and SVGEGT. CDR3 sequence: CASSYSTGGRYEQYF. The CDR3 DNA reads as TGTGCCAGCAGTTACTCGACAGGGGGCCGGTACGAGCAGTACTTC.

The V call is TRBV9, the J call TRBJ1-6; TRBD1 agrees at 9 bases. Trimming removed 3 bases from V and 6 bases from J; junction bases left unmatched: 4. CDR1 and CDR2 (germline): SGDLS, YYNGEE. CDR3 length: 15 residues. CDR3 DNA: TGTGCCAGCAGCGAACAGGGGGCGGTTAATTCACCCCTCCACTTT. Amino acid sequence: CASSEQGAVNSPLHF.

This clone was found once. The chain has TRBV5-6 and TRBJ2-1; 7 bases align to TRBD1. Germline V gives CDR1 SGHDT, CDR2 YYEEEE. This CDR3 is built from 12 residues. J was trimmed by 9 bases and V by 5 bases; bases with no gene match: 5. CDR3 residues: CASRNRGIEQFF. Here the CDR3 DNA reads TGTGCCAGCAGAAACAGGGGCATTGAGCAGTTCTTC.

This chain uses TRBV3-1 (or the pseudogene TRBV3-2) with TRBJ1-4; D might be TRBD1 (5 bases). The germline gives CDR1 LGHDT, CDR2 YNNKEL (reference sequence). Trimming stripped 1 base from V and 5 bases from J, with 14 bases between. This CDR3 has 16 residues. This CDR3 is CASSQGMAQENEKLFF. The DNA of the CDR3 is TGTGCCAGCAGCCAAGGGATGGCACAGGAGAATGAAAAACTGTTTTTT.